This T cell receptor (beta chain) was recorded in a study of T cells in Graves' hyperthyroidism and ophthalmopathy. Study outcomes and limitations: Onset of ophthalmopathy came a median approximately 6.8 months after the model predicted it. In blood, most of the thyroid clonotypes expanded above 0.001 were also present.

Stable hyperthyroidism: no ophthalmopathy progression over 18 months of follow-up. Cells are PBMCs isolated from around 9.4 ml of fresh blood. Comments on this clonotype: The antigen is not known.

TCR beta CDR3 regions were amplified from RNA. The TCR CDR3 was amplified in a first-round RT-PCR using the HTBI primer set. TCRdb reprocessed the multiplex PCR reads via MiXCR and lists one record per CDR3 protein. This sample has around 690,000 distinct CDR3 sequences, with 17% found just once. Germline values: CDR1 SGHRS, CDR2 YFSETQ. The ends lost 4 bases at V and 9 bases at J; junction bases unmatched: 15. The CDR3 has 17 amino acids. The source of this sequence is a man aged 45 to 65 with Graves' hyperthyroidism. The V and J genes are TRBV5-1 and TRBJ2-1; 11 positions match TRBD1. The sample taken for sequencing was blood. The CDR3 protein is CASSPPLSDRGRGEQFF. DNA of the CDR3: TGCGCCAGCAGCCCCCCGCTGTCGGACAGGGGGCGAGGTGAGCAGTTCTTC. Supplemented by reference TRBV5-1 and TRBJ2-1, the full variable domain reads KAGVTQTPRYLIKTRGQQVTLSCSPISGHRSVSWYQQTPGQGLQFLFEYFSETQRNKGNFPGRFSGRQFSNSRSEMNVSTLELGDSALYLCASSPPLSDRGRGEQFFGPGTRLTVL.